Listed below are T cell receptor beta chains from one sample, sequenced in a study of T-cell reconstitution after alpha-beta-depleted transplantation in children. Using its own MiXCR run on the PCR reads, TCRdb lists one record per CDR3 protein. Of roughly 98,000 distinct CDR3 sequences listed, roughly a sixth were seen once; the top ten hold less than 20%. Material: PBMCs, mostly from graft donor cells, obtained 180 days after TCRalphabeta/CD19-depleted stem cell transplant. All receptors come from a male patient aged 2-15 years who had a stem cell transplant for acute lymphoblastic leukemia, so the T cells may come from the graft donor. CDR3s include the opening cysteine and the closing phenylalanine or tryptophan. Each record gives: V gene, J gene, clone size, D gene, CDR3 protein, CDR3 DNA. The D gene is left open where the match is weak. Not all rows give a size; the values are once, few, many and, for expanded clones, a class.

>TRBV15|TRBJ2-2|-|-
CATSSGTVGELFF
TGTGCCACCAGCAGTGGGACGGTCGGGGAGCTGTTTTTT
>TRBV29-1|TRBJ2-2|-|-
CSVGVGSRNTGELFF
TGCAGCGTTGGCGTCGGCAGCCGGAACACCGGGGAGCTGTTTTTT
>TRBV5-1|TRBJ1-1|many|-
CASREGNTEAFF
TGCGCCAGCAGGGAGGGAAACACTGAAGCTTTCTTT
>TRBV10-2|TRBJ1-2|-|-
CASSEWGKANYGYTF
TGCGCCAGCAGTGAGTGGGGGAAAGCTAACTATGGCTACACCTTC
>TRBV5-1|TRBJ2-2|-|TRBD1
CASSLSEQGYGGELFF
TGCGCCAGCAGCTTGTCTGAACAGGGGTACGGCGGGGAGCTGTTTTTT
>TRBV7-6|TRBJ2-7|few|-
CASSPDPGGTYEQYF
TGTGCCAGCAGCCCCGACCCAGGGGGGACCTACGAGCAGTACTTC
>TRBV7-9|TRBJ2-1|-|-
CASSPMGRSSYEQFF
TGTGCCAGCAGCCCCATGGGAAGGAGCAGTTATGAGCAGTTCTTC
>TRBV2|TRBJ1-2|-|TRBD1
CASTRTGMAYGYTF
TGTGCCAGCACCCGGACAGGGATGGCCTATGGCTACACCTTC
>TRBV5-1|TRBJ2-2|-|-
CASSLGEQTGELFF
TGCGCCAGCAGCTTGGGGGAGCAGACCGGGGAGCTGTTTTTT
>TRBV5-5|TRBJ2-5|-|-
CASSLGGVETQYF
TGTGCCAGCAGCTTGGGAGGGGTTGAGACCCAGTACTTC
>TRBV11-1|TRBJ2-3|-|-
CASSLGPAARASTDTQYF
TGTGCCAGCAGCTTAGGACCTGCGGCTAGAGCTAGCACAGATACGCAGTATTTT
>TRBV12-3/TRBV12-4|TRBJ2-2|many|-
CASSLLGLNTGELFF
TGTGCCAGCAGTTTATTAGGGCTAAACACCGGGGAGCTGTTTTTT
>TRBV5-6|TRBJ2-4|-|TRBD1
CASSLGRTGEWNIQYF
TGTGCCAGCAGCTTGGGTCGGACAGGAGAATGGAACATTCAGTACTTC
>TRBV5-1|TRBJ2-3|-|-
CASSFSKDSSTDTQYF
TGCGCCAGCAGCTTCTCGAAGGACAGTAGCACAGATACGCAGTATTTT
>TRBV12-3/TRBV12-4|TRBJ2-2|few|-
CASRQPASGPGTGELFF
TGTGCCAGCAGACAGCCTGCATCAGGGCCGGGCACCGGGGAGCTGTTTTTT
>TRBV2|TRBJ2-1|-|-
CASSFHRGGGTTYNEQFF
TGTGCCAGCAGTTTTCACCGCGGTGGGGGGACGACCTACAATGAGCAGTTCTTC
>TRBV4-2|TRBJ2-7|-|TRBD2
CASSPLPSGTSGGPKGSYEQYF
TGTGCCAGCAGCCCGTTGCCGTCCGGGACTAGCGGGGGGCCGAAAGGCTCCTACGAGCAGTACTTC
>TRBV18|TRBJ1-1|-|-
CASSPTGQLGEAFF
TGTGCCAGCTCACCCACCGGACAGTTAGGGGAAGCTTTCTTT
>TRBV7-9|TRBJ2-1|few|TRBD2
CASSLATSGGANEQFF
TGTGCCAGCAGCTTAGCGACTAGCGGGGGGGCAAATGAGCAGTTCTTC
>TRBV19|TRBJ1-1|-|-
CASSILNAVAGRTEAFF
TGTGCCAGTAGTATACTTAACGCGGTGGCAGGGCGGACTGAAGCTTTCTTT
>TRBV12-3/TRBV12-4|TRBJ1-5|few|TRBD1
CASSLSDRGPYFYSNQPQHF
TGTGCCAGCAGTTTATCGGACAGGGGACCGTACTTTTATAGCAATCAGCCCCAGCATTTT
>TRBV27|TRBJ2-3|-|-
CASSRQVTDTQYF
TGTGCCAGCAGTCGACAGGTAACAGATACGCAGTATTTT
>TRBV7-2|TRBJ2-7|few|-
CASSLRGYEQYF
TGTGCCAGCAGCTTACGCGGGTACGAGCAGTACTTC
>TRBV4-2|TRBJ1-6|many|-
CASSQAIQAPGNSPLHF
TGTGCCAGCAGCCAAGCTATCCAAGCTCCGGGAAATTCACCCCTCCACTTT
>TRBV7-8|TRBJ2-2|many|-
CASSLAELRFF
TGTGCCAGCAGCTTAGCAGAACTTCGGTTTTTT
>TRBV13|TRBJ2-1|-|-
CASSLSGGYTYDEQFF
TGTGCCAGCAGCTTATCCGGGGGATACACCTACGATGAGCAGTTCTTC
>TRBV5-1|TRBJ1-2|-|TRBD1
CASRYSGTANYGYTF
TGCGCCAGCAGATATTCCGGGACAGCTAACTATGGCTACACCTTC
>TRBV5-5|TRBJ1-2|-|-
CASSLTPGTRNYGYTF
TGTGCCAGCAGCTTGACCCCCGGGACAAGGAACTATGGCTACACCTTC
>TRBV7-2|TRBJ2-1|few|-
CASSQARGGTYNEQFF
TGTGCCAGCAGCCAAGCGAGGGGCGGAACCTACAATGAGCAGTTCTTC
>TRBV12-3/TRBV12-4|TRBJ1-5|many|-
CASSREGDQPQHF
TGTGCCAGCAGCCGCGAGGGGGATCAGCCCCAGCATTTT
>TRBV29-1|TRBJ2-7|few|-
CSVLQGGAKYEQYF
TGCAGCGTTTTACAGGGAGGGGCCAAGTACGAGCAGTACTTC
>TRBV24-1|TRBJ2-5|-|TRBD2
CATSGTSGLMETQYF
TGTGCCACCAGTGGTACTAGCGGGCTGATGGAGACCCAGTACTTC
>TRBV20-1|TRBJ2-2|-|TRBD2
CCARDYEGLANTGELFF
TGCTGTGCTAGAGATTATGAGGGACTAGCGAACACCGGGGAGCTATTTTTT
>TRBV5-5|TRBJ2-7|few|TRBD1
CASSLFATGATYEQYF
TGTGCCAGCAGCTTGTTTGCGACAGGGGCTACCTACGAGCAGTACTTC
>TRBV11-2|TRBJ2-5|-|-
CASSTQLGGAQETQYF
TGTGCCAGCAGCACCCAACTAGGAGGGGCACAAGAGACCCAGTACTTC
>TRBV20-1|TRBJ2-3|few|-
CSARIPGDTQYF
TGCAGTGCTAGAATACCGGGGGATACGCAGTATTTT
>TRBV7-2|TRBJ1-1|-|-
CASSSGQTHTEAFF
TGTGCCAGCAGCTCGGGACAAACGCACACTGAAGCTTTCTTT
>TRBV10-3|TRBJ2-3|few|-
CAISLGTRGPDTQYF
TGTGCCATCTCTCTTGGGACCCGGGGGCCAGATACGCAGTATTTT
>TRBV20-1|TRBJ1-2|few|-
CSARVSGGLYGYTF
TGCAGTGCTAGAGTCTCAGGAGGGCTCTATGGCTACACCTTC
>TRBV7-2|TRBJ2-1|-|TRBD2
CASSLGGTSFEQFF
TGTGCCAGCAGCTTAGGTGGGACTAGCTTTGAGCAGTTCTTC
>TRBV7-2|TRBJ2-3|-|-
CASSLAGPRGTQYF
TGTGCCAGCAGCTTGGCCGGGCCGCGCGGTACGCAGTATTTT